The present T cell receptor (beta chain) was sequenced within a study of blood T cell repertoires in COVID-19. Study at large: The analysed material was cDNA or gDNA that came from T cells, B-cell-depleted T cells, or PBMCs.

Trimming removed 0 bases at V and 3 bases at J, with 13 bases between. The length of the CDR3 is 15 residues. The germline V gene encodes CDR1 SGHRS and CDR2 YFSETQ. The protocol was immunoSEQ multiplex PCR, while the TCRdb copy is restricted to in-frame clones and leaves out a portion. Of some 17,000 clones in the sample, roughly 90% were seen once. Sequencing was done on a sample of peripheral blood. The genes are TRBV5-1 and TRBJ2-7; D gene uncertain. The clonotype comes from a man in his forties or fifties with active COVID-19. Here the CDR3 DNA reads TGCGCCAGCAGCTTGGTGGTCGGCGGAAACTACGAGCAGTACTTC. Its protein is CASSLVVGGNYEQYF.